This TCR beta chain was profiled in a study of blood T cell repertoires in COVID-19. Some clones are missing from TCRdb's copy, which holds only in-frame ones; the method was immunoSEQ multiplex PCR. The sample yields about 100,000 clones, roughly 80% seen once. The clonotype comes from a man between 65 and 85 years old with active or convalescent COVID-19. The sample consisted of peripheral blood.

The chain's CDR3 is CASSLEGQGSPLHF. CDR3 nucleotide sequence: TGTGCCAGCAGCTTAGAGGGACAGGGGTCTCCCCTCCACTTT. This sequence joins TRBV7-9 and TRBJ1-6; 10 nucleotides agree with TRBD1. Losses at the gene ends were 1 base for V and 13 bases for J; bases not matched to a gene: 4. CDR3 length: 14 amino acids. Germline loops: CDR1 SEHNR, CDR2 FQNEAQ (reference sequence).